The TCR beta chain under discussion was sequenced for a study of OX40 agonist ivuxolimab in advanced cancers. Study context: Each patient was given ivuxolimab into a vein every 2 weeks, at 0.01 to 10 mg/kg. The diagnoses of dose-escalation patients were hepatocellular carcinoma, melanoma, renal cell or head and neck cancer. Among those enrolled, mean age was roughly 62 years (range 23 to 79) and less than 90% were male. Prior therapy, whether anti-PD-1, anti-PD-L1 or anti-CTLA-4, was allowed, and roughly 41% had some.

The germline gives CDR1 SGHRS, CDR2 YFSETQ. Unmatched junction bases numbered 6, after V lost 4 bases and J lost 7 bases. The CDR3 is 14 amino acids. Generated by immunoSEQ multiplex PCR, the TCRdb table keeps only in-frame clones and is missing some. This sample has some 50,000 clones, with 60% to 80% found just once. The clonotype was recovered from an adult with an advanced solid tumor such as melanoma, head and neck, liver or kidney cancer. This chain uses TRBV5-1 with TRBJ1-4; 8 bases agree with TRBD1. This material consisted of CD4+ or CD8+ T cells sorted from blood, taken in a trial of the OX40 agonist ivuxolimab. CDR3: CASSNDRGSEKLFF. The CDR3 nucleotides read TGCGCCAGCAGCAACGACAGGGGATCTGAAAAACTGTTTTTT.